The entry below describes one T cell receptor beta chain. As yet, its antigen is unknown. This specimen comes from a study of shared clonotypes between healthy human individuals. Study as a whole: Contributing individuals were two females and a few males aged 18 to 49.

The study, taken as a whole, reports: Generation of non-shared clonotypes was less probable than generation of clonotypes shared by all four donors.

V was clipped by 6 bases and J by 6 bases; unmatched bases: 23. Germline V gene sequence: CDR1 SGHDT, CDR2 YYEEEE. The CDR3 covers 19 residues. Profiled with immunoSEQ multiplex PCR; TCRdb holds only in-frame clones, not every one. The data contain more than 2,000,000 clones, over 85% of them singletons. This receptor was identified in a man between 18 and 35 years old in good health. Some clones in this sample may be carry-over from other donors' samples. This chain uses TRBV5-6 with TRBJ2-7; TRBD1 aligns across 11 bases. The specimen was naive CD4+ T cells from PBMCs. This sample's subset: CD45RA+ positively selected. The CDR3 DNA reads as TGTGCCAGCACCCTACTCGTGGGACAGGGGGTCGGTTTGGCCCCCGAGCAGTACTTC. It codes for CASTLLVGQGVGLAPEQYF. Full variable domain (outside the CDR3, taken from reference TRBV5-6 and TRBJ2-7): DAGVTQSPTHLIKTRGQQVTLRCSPKSGHDTVSWYQQALGQGPQFIFQYYEEEERQRGNFPDRFSGHQFPNYSSELNVNALLLGDSALYLCASTLLVGQGVGLAPEQYFGPGTRLTVT.